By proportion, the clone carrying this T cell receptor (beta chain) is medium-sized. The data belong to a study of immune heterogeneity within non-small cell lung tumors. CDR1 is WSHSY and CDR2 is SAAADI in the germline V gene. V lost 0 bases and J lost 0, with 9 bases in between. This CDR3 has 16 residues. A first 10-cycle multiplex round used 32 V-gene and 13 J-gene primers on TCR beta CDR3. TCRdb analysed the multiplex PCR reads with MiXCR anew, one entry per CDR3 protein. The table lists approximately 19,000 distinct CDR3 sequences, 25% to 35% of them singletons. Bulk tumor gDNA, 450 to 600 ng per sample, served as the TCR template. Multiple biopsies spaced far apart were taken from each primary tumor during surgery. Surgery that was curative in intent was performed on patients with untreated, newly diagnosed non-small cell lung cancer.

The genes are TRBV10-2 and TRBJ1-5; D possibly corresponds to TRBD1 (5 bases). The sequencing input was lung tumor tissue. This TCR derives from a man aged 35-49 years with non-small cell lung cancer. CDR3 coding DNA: TGCGCCAGCAGTGAGTCGCCAGGGAATAGCAATCAGCCCCAGCATTTT. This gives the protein CASSESPGNSNQPQHF.